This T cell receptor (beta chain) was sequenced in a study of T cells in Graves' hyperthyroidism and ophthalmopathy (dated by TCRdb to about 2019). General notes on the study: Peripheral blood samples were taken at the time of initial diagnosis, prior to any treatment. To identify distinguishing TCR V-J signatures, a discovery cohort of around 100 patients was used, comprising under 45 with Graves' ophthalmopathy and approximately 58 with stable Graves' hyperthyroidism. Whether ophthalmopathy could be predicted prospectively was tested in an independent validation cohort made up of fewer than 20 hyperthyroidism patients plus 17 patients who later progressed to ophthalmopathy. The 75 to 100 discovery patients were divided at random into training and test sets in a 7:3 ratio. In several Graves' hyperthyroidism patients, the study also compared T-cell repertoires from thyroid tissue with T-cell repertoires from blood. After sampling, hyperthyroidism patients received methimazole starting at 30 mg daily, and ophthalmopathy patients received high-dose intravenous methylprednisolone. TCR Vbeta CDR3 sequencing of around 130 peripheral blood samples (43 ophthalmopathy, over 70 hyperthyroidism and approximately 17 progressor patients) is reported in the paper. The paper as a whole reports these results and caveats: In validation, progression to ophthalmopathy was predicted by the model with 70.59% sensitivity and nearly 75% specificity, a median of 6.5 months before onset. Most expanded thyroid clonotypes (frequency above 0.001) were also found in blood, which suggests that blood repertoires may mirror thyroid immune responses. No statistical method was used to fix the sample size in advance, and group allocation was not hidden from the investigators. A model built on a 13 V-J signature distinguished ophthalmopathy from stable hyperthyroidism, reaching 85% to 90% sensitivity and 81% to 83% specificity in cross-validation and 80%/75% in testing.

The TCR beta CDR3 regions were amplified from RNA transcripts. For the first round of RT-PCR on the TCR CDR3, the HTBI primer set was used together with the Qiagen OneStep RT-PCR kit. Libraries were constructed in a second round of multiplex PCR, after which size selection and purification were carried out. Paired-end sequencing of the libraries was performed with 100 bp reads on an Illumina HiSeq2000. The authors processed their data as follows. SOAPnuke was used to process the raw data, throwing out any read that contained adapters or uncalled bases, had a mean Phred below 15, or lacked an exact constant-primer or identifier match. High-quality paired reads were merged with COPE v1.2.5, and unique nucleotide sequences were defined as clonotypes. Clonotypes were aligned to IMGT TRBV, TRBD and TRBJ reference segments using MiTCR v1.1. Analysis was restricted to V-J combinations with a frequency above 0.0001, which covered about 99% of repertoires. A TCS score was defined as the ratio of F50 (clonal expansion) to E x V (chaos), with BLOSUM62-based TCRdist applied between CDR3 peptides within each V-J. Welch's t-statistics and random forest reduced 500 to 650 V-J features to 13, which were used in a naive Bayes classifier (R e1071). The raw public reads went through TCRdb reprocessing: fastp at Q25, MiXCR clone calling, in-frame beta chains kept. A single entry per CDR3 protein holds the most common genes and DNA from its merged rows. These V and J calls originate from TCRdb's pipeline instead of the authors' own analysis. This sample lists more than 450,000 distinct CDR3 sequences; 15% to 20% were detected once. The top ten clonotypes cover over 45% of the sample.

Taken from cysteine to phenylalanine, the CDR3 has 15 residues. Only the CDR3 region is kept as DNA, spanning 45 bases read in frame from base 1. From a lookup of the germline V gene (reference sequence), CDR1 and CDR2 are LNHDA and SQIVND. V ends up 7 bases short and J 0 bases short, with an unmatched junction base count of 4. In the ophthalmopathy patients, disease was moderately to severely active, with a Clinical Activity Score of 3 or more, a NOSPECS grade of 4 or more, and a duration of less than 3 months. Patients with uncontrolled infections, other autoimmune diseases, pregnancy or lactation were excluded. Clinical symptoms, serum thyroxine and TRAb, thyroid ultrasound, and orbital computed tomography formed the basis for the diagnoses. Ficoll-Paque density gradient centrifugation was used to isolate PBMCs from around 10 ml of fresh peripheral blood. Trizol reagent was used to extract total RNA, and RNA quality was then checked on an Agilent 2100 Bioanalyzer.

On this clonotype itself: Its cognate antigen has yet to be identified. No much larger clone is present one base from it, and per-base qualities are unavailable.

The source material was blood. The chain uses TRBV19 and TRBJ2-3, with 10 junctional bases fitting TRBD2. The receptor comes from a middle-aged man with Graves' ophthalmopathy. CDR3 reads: CASIRTSGSTDTQYF. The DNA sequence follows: TGTGCCAGTATCAGGACTAGCGGAAGCACAGATACGCAGTATTTT.